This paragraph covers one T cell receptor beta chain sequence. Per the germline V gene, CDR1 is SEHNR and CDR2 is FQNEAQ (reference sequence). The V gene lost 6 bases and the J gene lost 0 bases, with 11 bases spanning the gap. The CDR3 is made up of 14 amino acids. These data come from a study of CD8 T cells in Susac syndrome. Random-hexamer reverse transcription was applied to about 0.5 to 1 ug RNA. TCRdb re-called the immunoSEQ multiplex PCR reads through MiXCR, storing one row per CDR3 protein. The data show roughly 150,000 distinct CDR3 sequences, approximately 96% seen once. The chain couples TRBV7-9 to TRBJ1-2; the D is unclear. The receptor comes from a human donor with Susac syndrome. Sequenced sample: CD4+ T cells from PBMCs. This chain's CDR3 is CASRHDGTNYGYTF. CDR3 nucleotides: TGTGCCAGCAGGCATGACGGGACTAACTATGGCTACACCTTC.